What follows is one TCR beta chain and its context. The record originates from a study of blood T cell repertoires in COVID-19. On the study more broadly: The origin of the acute and convalescent COVID-19 samples was the United States, Italy and Spain. T cells, B-cell-depleted T cells, or PBMCs provided the cDNA or gDNA that served as material.

Authors' methods: For nucleated cells, counts were estimated from reference gene primer amplification. Data came from immunoSEQ multiplex PCR; TCRdb stores just in-frame clones and leaves some out. That table is the source of V, J and clone size, and D and trimming were worked out from the DNA. The sample carries roughly 260,000 clones, about four fifths recorded once. The germline CDR1 and CDR2 sequences are LNHDA and SQIVND (reference sequence). The CDR3 spans 15 residues. The V gene lost 8 bases and the J gene lost 5 bases, with 21 bases spanning the gap. Material: peripheral blood. V gene TRBV19 combines with J gene TRBJ1-2, with a weak D call TRBD1 (5 bases). The sequence derives from a woman between 65 and 79 years old with acute or convalescent COVID-19. CDR3 sequence (DNA): TGTGCCAGTCATCAGCCGGGGGGTAACGGGTATGGCTACACCTTC. It codes for CASHQPGGNGYGYTF. The entire variable domain, with the rest obtained from reference TRBV19 and TRBJ1-2, is as follows: DGGITQSPKYLFRKEGQNVTLSCEQNLNHDAMYWYRQDPGQGLRLIYYSQIVNDFQKGDIAEGYSVSREKKESFPLTVTSAQKNPTAFYLCASHQPGGNGYGYTFGSGTRLTVV.